Only a few counts were recorded for the clone carrying this TCR beta chain. Its antigen is undetermined. Germline V gene data show CDR1 as SEHNR and CDR2 as FQNEAQ (reference sequence). This CDR3 has 15 residues. V was pared by 5 bases and J by 5 bases, with 5 bases of the junction left unmatched. TCRdb redid the calling of the reads with MiXCR, one entry per CDR3 protein. The data show about 58,000 distinct CDR3 sequences, about 18% seen once. These data are taken from a study of T cell repertoires in cytomegalovirus infection. Across the study: Alongside well-studied HLA-B-restricted CMV epitopes, recently identified HLA-C-restricted CMV epitopes were also used. TCR beta signatures that were public indicated CMV infection and matching HLA type. Overall study findings and caveats: HLA-C-restricted CMV clonotypes gave the most frequent clonotype in two of eight donors. People with CMV and the relevant HLA were identified by cumulative public TCR beta family frequency.

This chain joins TRBV7-9 and TRBJ2-1; 11 bases align to TRBD2. Sequenced here: CD8+ T cells from cultured PBMCs, sampled from culture after CMV antigen stimulation. This clonotype was sampled from a human donor in good health (CMV status not recorded). Some clones in this sample may be carry-over from other donors' samples. In nucleotides, the CDR3 is TGTGCCAGCAGCCGACTAGCGGGAAGGGACAATGAGCAGTTCTTC. This gives the protein CASSRLAGRDNEQFF.